Shown below are 25 T cell receptor beta chains from a single sample sequenced in a study of blood T cell repertoires in COVID-19. The data were produced by immunoSEQ multiplex PCR, yet TCRdb's version contains in-frame clones alone and is incomplete. This table holds 200,000 to 250,000 clones, 85% to 90% found once. The sample consisted of peripheral blood. The receptor source for this set is a woman aged 50 to 60 with COVID-19, enrolled during active disease.

The gene calls are TRBV7-2 and TRBJ2-1; 14 bases agree with TRBD2. CDR3 size: 17 residues. From germline, CDR1 is SGHTA and CDR2 FQGNSA. V shed 1 base, J shed 7 bases, and the junction held 6 bases outside the gene matches. The CDR3 DNA reads TGTGCCAGCAGCTTAGTAGGACTAGCGGGGGGAGGGAATGAGCAGTTCTTC. This translates into CASSLVGLAGGGNEQFF.

The J gene is TRBJ2-3, the V gene TRBV15; 10 bases align to TRBD2. V gave up 5 bases and J gave up 10 bases; unmatched junction bases: 12. The CDR3 has 15 amino acids. The germline gives CDR1 LNHNV, CDR2 YYDKDF (reference sequence). CDR3: CATSSPSGSLQAQYF. CDR3 DNA sequence: TGTGCCACCAGCTCCCCTAGCGGGAGCCTGCAGGCGCAGTATTTT.

This clone was seen only a few times. The chain employs TRBV20-1 and TRBJ2-2; D remains ambiguous. CDR3 length equals 14 residues. Germline V CDR1 and CDR2: DFQATT, SNEGSKA (reference sequence). V lost 5 bases and J 1 base, leaving 11 bases between the germline ends. In DNA form, the CDR3 reads TGCAGTGCTGGTGTAGGAGAGAACACCGGGGAGCTGTTTTTT. Protein product: CSAGVGENTGELFF.

The rearrangement uses TRBV7-3 and TRBJ2-3, with D uncertain. V lost 0 bases and J lost 6, with 7 bases in between. This CDR3 region has 13 residues. CDR1 is SGHTA, CDR2 FQGTGA, per germline. CDR3 sequence reads: CASSLTSMDTQYF. Written as DNA, the CDR3 is TGTGCCAGCAGCTTAACGAGCATGGATACGCAGTATTTT.

The gene calls are TRBV12-3 or TRBV12-4 and TRBJ1-2, with 7 bases that match TRBD1. This CDR3 has 13 residues. Germline trimming cut 6 bases from V and 7 bases from J; bases unmatched to any gene: 8. The CDR3 bases are TGTGCCAGCAGGGCTGACAGGGCGCGTGGCTACACCTTC. Protein: CASRADRARGYTF.

This clone appeared a few times. The chain joins TRBV7-3 to TRBJ1-6; 7 bases line up with TRBD1. Per germline, CDR1 SGHTA and CDR2 FQGTGA. After removal of 4 bases from V and 5 bases from J, the junction contained 2 bases not matched to a gene. The CDR3 runs to 14 residues. CDR3 nucleotide sequence: TGTGCCAGCAGCTCGACAGGGAATAATTCACCCCTCCACTTT. Its protein product is CASSSTGNNSPLHF.

J is TRBJ2-2 and V is TRBV7-3; tentative D call: TRBD2 (6 bases). Germline V gene data show CDR1 as SGHTA and CDR2 as FQGTGA. The CDR3 consists of 16 residues. The V gene lost 5 bases and the J gene lost 6 bases, with 19 bases spanning the gap. CDR3 sequence reads: CASSPADYWGPGELFF. The CDR3 DNA is TGTGCCAGCAGCCCCGCGGACTATTGGGGACCCGGGGAGCTGTTTTTT.

The rearrangement links TRBV5-4 to TRBJ1-2; TRBD1 agrees at 9 bases. Germline assignment: CDR1 SGHNT and CDR2 YYREEE (reference sequence). The CDR3 loop spans 13 amino acids. The ends lost 4 bases at V and 8 bases at J; junction bases unmatched: 6. CDR3 in DNA: TGTGCCAGCAGCCCGACAGGGGGGGGAGGCTACACCTTC. As protein: CASSPTGGGGYTF.

This chain joins TRBV28 and TRBJ2-4; D ambiguous. Looked up from germline, CDR1 is MDHEN and CDR2 is SYDVKM. The V and J ends lost 3 bases and 13 bases respectively, with 10 bases between them. The CDR3 covers 11 residues. The CDR3, as DNA: TGTGCCAGCAGTTTCGGGTTAGACCAGTACTTC. Amino acids: CASSFGLDQYF.

This clone was detected once. V usage is TRBV2 and J usage is TRBJ1-1; the D is unclear. Germline loops: CDR1 SNHLY, CDR2 FYNNEI. V was shortened by 5 bases and J by 1 base, with 11 bases between the two germline ends. The CDR3 runs 14 residues. CDR3 loop: CASSRNSRNTEAFF. The CDR3 DNA follows: TGTGCCAGCAGTCGGAACAGTAGGAACACTGAAGCTTTCTTT. The full variable domain, its missing parts supplied by reference TRBV2 and TRBJ1-1, is EPEVTQTPSHQVTQMGQEVILRCVPISNHLYFYWYRQILGQKVEFLVSFYNNEISEKSEIFDDQFSVERPDGSNFTLKIRSTKLEDSAMYFCASSRNSRNTEAFFGQGTRLTVV.

V and J are TRBV2 and TRBJ1-5; TRBD1 matches 8 bases. The germline V gene has CDR1 SNHLY and CDR2 FYNNEI. The length of the CDR3 is 13 residues. V gave up 4 bases and J gave up 4 bases; unmatched junction bases: 0. CDR3 DNA: TGTGCCAGCAGTGGACAGGGGAATCAGCCCCAGCATTTT. Translating gives CASSGQGNQPQHF.

The chain recombines TRBV5-8 with TRBJ2-1; 7 bases line up with TRBD2. The trim removed 1 base at V and 2 bases at J, leaving 3 bases unmatched. CDR1 and CDR2 from the germline V gene are SGHTS and YDEGEE. There are 15 residues in the CDR3. CDR3 sequence: CASSLRGDPYNEQFF. CDR3 sequence (DNA): TGTGCCAGCAGCTTGCGGGGGGACCCCTACAATGAGCAGTTCTTC.

The genes are TRBV11-2 and TRBJ2-1; TRBD1 matches 12 bases. Losses at the gene ends were 5 bases for V and 8 bases for J; bases not matched to a gene: 13. Germline CDR1 SGHAT, CDR2 FQNNGV. The CDR3 extends over 17 amino acids. DNA for the CDR3: TGTGCCAGCAGCCCCCGCCGCCCGGGACAGGGGGCCGATGAGCAGTTCTTC. It is translated as CASSPRRPGQGADEQFF.

V and J are TRBV28 and TRBJ2-7; 8 bases are shared with TRBD1. The germline gives CDR1 MDHEN, CDR2 SYDVKM. This CDR3 is 15 amino acids long. The V gene end was trimmed by 2 bases and the J gene end by 0 bases; junction bases not matched to a gene: 3. The CDR3 DNA is TGTGCCAGCAGTTTAACAGGGGGAAGCTCCTACGAGCAGTACGTC. It encodes CASSLTGGSSYEQYV.

The chain recombines TRBV24-1 with TRBJ2-4, with 8 bases matching TRBD1. Germline CDR1 KGHDR, CDR2 SFDVKD. V lost 2 bases, J lost 0 bases, and 2 bases stayed unmatched. This CDR3 region has 16 residues. CDR3 sequence: CATSDSGGLAKNIQYF. In DNA form, the CDR3 reads TGTGCCACCAGTGATTCAGGGGGCTTAGCCAAAAACATTCAGTACTTC.

V is TRBV10-3 and J is TRBJ1-5; weak D call: TRBD1 (5 bases). The CDR3 is made up of 15 amino acids. V gave up 0 bases and J gave up 2 bases, with 8 bases separating them. Looked up from germline, CDR1 is ENHRY and CDR2 is SYGVKD. The CDR3 region is CAISESGGGNQPQHF. The CDR3 DNA sequence: TGTGCCATCAGTGAGTCGGGGGGGGGCAATCAGCCCCAGCATTTT.

V gene TRBV30 combines with J gene TRBJ2-3, with 11 positions matching TRBD2. Germline V gene sequence: CDR1 GTSNPN, CDR2 SVGIG (reference sequence). This CDR3 is built from 16 residues. V lost 2 bases, J lost 4 bases, and 8 bases stayed unmatched. For the CDR3, the DNA is TGTGCCTGGAGTAGGCTAGCGGGGGGCGGGGCAGATACGCAGTATTTT. Amino acid sequence: CAWSRLAGGGADTQYF.

The rearrangement uses TRBV5-1 and TRBJ2-2, with 10 bases aligning to TRBD2. CDR3 length: 14 amino acids. With V trimmed by 5 bases and J by 3 bases, 1 base remained unmatched. Per the germline V gene, CDR1 is SGHRS and CDR2 is YFSETQ. The CDR3 loop is CASRGTSDTGELFF. The DNA for the CDR3 is TGCGCCAGCAGGGGGACTAGCGACACCGGGGAGCTGTTTTTT.

V gene TRBV30 combines with J gene TRBJ1-1, with D unclear. Trimming left V 0 bases short and J 4 bases short, with 9 bases between. The CDR3 is 13 amino acids. CDR1 GTSNPN and CDR2 SVGIG come from the germline V gene (reference sequence). CDR3 sequence reads: CAWSVSQVTEAFF. CDR3 in DNA: TGTGCCTGGAGTGTGAGCCAGGTCACTGAAGCTTTCTTT. Drawing the rest from reference TRBV30 and TRBJ1-1, the complete variable domain is SQTIHQWPATLVQPVGSPLSLECTVEGTSNPNLYWYRQAAGRGLQLLFYSVGIGQISSEVPQNLSASRPQDRQFILSSKKLLLSDSGFYLCAWSVSQVTEAFFGQGTRLTVV.

V usage is TRBV5-4 and J usage is TRBJ1-2; possible D gene TRBD1, 6 bases. There are 14 residues in the CDR3. Germline values: CDR1 SGHNT, CDR2 YYREEE (reference sequence). The V end was cut by 2 bases, the J end by 3 bases, with 11 bases between. CDR3 loop: CASSLDRSHYGYTF. DNA for the CDR3: TGTGCCAGCAGCTTAGACAGGTCACACTATGGCTACACCTTC.

This chain joins TRBV11-2 and TRBJ1-1; tentative D call: TRBD1 (6 bases). The length of the CDR3 is 13 residues. Germline CDR1 SGHAT, CDR2 FQNNGV. The V end lost 6 bases, the J end lost 4 bases, and 12 bases lay between the germline ends. CDR3 region: CASRLTRGTEAFF. In nucleotides, the CDR3 is TGTGCCAGCAGACTCACCAGGGGCACTGAAGCTTTCTTT.

Here the CDR3 reads CASSTTGDEQFF. DNA for the CDR3: TGTGCCAGCAGCACGACAGGGGATGAGCAGTTCTTC. The chain links TRBV27 to TRBJ2-1; 8 bases line up with TRBD1. Germline V CDR1 and CDR2: MNHEY, SMNVEV (reference sequence). The CDR3 contains 12 residues. The V segment lost 6 bases and the J segment 8 bases; nucleotides outside the gene matches: 3.

The J gene is TRBJ2-6, the V gene TRBV5-4; 11 bases are shared with TRBD1. The CDR3 has 19 amino acids. Germline-derived CDR1 and CDR2 are SGHNT and YYREEE (reference sequence). V shed 5 bases and J 2 bases; nucleotides not matched to a gene: 12. The CDR3 DNA reads TGTGCCAGCAGGGCCCCGGGACAGGGGGTAAGGGCTGGGGCCAACGTCCTGACTTTC. Protein product: CASRAPGQGVRAGANVLTF.

V usage is TRBV9 and J usage is TRBJ2-6; the match to TRBD2 covers 12 bases. CDR3 size: 20 residues. V trimming: 4 bases; J trimming: 0 bases; junction bases outside the gene matches: 11. CDR1 is SGDLS and CDR2 is YYNGEE in the germline V gene. CDR3 amino acids: CASSSYRLAGASSGANVLTF. The CDR3 DNA follows: TGTGCCAGCAGCTCCTACCGACTAGCGGGGGCAAGCTCTGGGGCCAACGTCCTGACTTTC.

This chain connects TRBV5-6 to TRBJ2-7, with D tentatively TRBD1 (5 bases). The length of the CDR3 is 14 residues. Germline CDR1 reads SGHDT; CDR2 reads YYEEEE. V was pared by 3 bases and J by 2 bases, with 12 bases between. DNA for the CDR3: TGTGCCAGCAGCTCCGACAGTACACCCTACGAGCAGTACGTC. Its translation: CASSSDSTPYEQYV.